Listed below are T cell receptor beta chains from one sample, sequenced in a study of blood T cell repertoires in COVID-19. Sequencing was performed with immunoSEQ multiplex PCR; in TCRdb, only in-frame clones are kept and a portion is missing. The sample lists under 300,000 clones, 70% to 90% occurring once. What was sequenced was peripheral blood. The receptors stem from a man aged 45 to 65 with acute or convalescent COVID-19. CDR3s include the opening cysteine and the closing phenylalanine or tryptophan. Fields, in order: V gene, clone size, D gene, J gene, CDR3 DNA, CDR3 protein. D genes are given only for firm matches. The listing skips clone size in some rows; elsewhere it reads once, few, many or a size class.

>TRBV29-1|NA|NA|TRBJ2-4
TGCAGCGTTGCCCGGGAGTCGCTGATCGGCAAAAACATTCAGTACTTC
CSVARESLIGKNIQYF
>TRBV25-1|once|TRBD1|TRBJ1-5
TGTGCCAGCAGTGGCCCGACAGGGAACAATCAGCCCCAGCATTTT
CASSGPTGNNQPQHF
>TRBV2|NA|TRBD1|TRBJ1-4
TGTGCCAGCAGTGAACAGGGGGCAACTAATGAAAAACTGTTTTTT
CASSEQGATNEKLFF
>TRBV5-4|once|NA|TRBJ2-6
TGTGCGGACGGACAGGGAGGGGATGGGGCCAACGTCCTGACTTTC
CADGQGGDGANVLTF
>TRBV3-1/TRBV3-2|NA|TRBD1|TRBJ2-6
TGTGCCAGCAGACACAGGGACAGGGGAAGCTCTGGGGCCAACGTCCTGACTTTC
CASRHRDRGSSGANVLTF
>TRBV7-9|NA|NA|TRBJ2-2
TGTGCCAGCAGCTTTTGGACAACGAACACCGGGGAGCTGTTTTTT
CASSFWTTNTGELFF
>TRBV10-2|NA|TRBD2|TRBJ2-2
TGCGCCAGCAGTGAAGGGCTGGAGTTTATAGCGGGGGTGGCCACCGGGGAGCTGTTTTTT
CASSEGLEFIAGVATGELFF
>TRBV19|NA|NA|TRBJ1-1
TGTGCCAGTACCTGGGACGGGAGGGACACTGAAGCTTTCTTT
CASTWDGRDTEAFF
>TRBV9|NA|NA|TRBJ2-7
TGTGCCAGCAGCCCCTGGGCTATGAGTGACGAGCAGTACTTC
CASSPWAMSDEQYF
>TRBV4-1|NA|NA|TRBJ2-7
TGCGCCAGCAGCCAAGGACAGGCATCCTACGAGCAGTACTTC
CASSQGQASYEQYF
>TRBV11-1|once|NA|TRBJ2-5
TGTGCCAGCAGCTTATACGGTTCTGGGACCCAGTACTTC
CASSLYGSGTQYF
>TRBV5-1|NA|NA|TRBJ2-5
TGCGCCAGCAGCTTGGCGGCAGGGTGGGAAGAGACCCAGTACTTC
CASSLAAGWEETQYF
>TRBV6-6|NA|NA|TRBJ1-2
TGTGCCAGCAGTTACGGGGGGGGAAAAGGCTACACCTTC
CASSYGGGKGYTF
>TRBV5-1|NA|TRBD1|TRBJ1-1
TGCGCCAGCAGGACCACTCCAGGGGGGAACACTGAAGCTTTCTTT
CASRTTPGGNTEAFF
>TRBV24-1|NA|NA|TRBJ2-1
TGTGCCACCAGTGATCCCAGCATGGGGCCCAATGAGCAGTTCTTC
CATSDPSMGPNEQFF
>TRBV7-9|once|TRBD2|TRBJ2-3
TGTGCCAGCAGCTTATCGGGGGGGGCAGATACGCAGTATTTT
CASSLSGGADTQYF
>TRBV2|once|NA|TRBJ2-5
TGTGCCAGCAGACGGGGGGCGGGGTTCGCCTTTCAAGAGACCCAGTACTTC
CASRRGAGFAFQETQYF
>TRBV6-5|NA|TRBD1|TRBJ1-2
TGTGCCAGCAGCACAGGGGGCGGCGGCTATGGCTACACCTTC
CASSTGGGGYGYTF
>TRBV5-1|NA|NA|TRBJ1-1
TGCGCCAGCAAATTCGGGGAACCGAACACTGAAGCTTTCTTT
CASKFGEPNTEAFF
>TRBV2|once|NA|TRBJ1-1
TGTGCCAGCAGGGCAGGGTGGGTCACTGAAGCTTTCTTT
CASRAGWVTEAFF
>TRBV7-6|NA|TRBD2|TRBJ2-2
TGTGCCAGCAGCATAGCGGGAGGTGTGACCGGGGAGCTGTTTTTT
CASSIAGGVTGELFF
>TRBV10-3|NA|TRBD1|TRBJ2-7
TGTGCCATCAGGACAGGGCAGGCCTACGAGCAGTACTTC
CAIRTGQAYEQYF
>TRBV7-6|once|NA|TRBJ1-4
TGTGCCAGCAGCTTAGTTGGACAGCGTCTCAATGAAAAACTGTTTTTT
CASSLVGQRLNEKLFF
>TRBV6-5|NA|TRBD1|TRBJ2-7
TGTGCCAGCGGACGGGACAGACTTGAGTACTTC
CASGRDRLEYF
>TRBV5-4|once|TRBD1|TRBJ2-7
TGTGCCAGCAGCTTAAGTCCGGGACAGGTTTTTTACGAGCAGTACTTC
CASSLSPGQVFYEQYF
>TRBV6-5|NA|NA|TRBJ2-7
TGTGCCAGCAGTCCCCCAGGCTACGAGCAGTACTTC
CASSPPGYEQYF
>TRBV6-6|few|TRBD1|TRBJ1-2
TGTGCCAGCAGTTATTCTGCGGGACAGGGGACTGGCTACACCTTC
CASSYSAGQGTGYTF
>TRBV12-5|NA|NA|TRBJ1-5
TGTGCTAGTGGTTTATCTGGAGGCCAGCCCCAGCATTTT
CASGLSGGQPQHF
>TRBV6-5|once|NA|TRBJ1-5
TGTGCCAGCAGTCAGGCGGGGTCTCAGCCCCAGCATTTT
CASSQAGSQPQHF
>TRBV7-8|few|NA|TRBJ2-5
TGTGCCAGCAGCCCGGCCGGGGTAGTGATGGACCAGTACTTC
CASSPAGVVMDQYF
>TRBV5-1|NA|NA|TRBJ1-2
TGCGCCAGCAGTCGGGATGGTGAGAATGGCTACACCTTC
CASSRDGENGYTF
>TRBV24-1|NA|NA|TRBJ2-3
TGTGCCACCAAAGAGTCGCTTACAGATACGCAGTATTTT
CATKESLTDTQYF
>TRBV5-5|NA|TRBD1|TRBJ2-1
TGTGCCAGCAGCTCGACAGGGGGGAATGAGCAGTTCTTC
CASSSTGGNEQFF
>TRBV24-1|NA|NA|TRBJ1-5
TGTGCCACCAGTGATTCAGTTAATCAGCCCCAGCATTTT
CATSDSVNQPQHF
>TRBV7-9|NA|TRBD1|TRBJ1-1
TGTGCCGCTGCCGCAGGGGGCGTTGAAGCTTTCTTT
CAAAAGGVEAFF
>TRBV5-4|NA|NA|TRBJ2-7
TGTGCCAGCAGCAAAAAACAGGGTATAGCTAACGCCTACGAGCAGTACTTC
CASSKKQGIANAYEQYF
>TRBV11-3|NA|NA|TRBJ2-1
TGTGCCAGCAGCTTAGGAGGCTACAATGAGCAGTTCTTC
CASSLGGYNEQFF
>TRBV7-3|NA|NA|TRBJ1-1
TGTGCCAGCAGCTTAATGGGAGCTATGAACACTGAAGCTTTCTTT
CASSLMGAMNTEAFF
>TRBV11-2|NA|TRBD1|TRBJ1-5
TGTGCCAGCAGCGAGACTTCAGGGGGTCAGCCCCAGCATTTT
CASSETSGGQPQHF
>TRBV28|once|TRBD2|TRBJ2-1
TGTGCCAGCACGTTAAGCGGGAGCCCTAACAATGAGCAGTTCTTC
CASTLSGSPNNEQFF
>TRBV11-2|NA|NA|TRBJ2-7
TGTGCCAGCAGCTTACAAGGGGCCATCTACGAGCAGTACTTC
CASSLQGAIYEQYF
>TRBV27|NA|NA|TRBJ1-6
TGTGCCAGCAGTTTTCAGGGAGGGAGGTCACCCCTCCACTTT
CASSFQGGRSPLHF
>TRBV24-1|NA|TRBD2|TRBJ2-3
TGTGCCACCAGTGAAACCCTAGCGGGAGGGCCGCGGGGCACAGATACGCAGTATTTT
CATSETLAGGPRGTDTQYF
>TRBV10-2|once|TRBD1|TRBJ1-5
TGCGCCAGCAAGGGACAGGAAAATCAGCCCCAGCATTTT
CASKGQENQPQHF
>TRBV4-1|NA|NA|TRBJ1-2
TGCGCCAGCAGCCAAGGCAGGGTCTCCGGCTACACCTTC
CASSQGRVSGYTF
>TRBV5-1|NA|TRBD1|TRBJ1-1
TGCGCCAGCAGTAAGGGGGCAACTGAAGCTTTCTTT
CASSKGATEAFF
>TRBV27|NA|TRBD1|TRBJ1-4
TGTGCCAGCAGTCAAGGACAGGGGGGGAGTACAACTAATGAAAAACTGTTTTTT
CASSQGQGGSTTNEKLFF
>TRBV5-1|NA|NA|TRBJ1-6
TGCGCCAGCAGCTTGGAAGGTAGGGGTTCACCCCTCCACTTT
CASSLEGRGSPLHF
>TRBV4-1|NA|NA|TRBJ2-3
TGCGCCAGCAGCCTAGGGGGAGGCACAGATACGCAGTATTTT
CASSLGGGTDTQYF
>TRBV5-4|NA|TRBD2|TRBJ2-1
TGTGCCAGCAGCCCACTCCTAGCGGGAGGGCCCAATGAGCAGTTCTTC
CASSPLLAGGPNEQFF
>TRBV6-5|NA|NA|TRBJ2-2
TGTGCCAGCAGTTACCTCAGGGACACCGGGGAGCTGTTTTTT
CASSYLRDTGELFF
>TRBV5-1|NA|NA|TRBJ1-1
TGCGCCAGCAGCCCGCCGGACAAGCTCGAAGCTTTCTTT
CASSPPDKLEAFF